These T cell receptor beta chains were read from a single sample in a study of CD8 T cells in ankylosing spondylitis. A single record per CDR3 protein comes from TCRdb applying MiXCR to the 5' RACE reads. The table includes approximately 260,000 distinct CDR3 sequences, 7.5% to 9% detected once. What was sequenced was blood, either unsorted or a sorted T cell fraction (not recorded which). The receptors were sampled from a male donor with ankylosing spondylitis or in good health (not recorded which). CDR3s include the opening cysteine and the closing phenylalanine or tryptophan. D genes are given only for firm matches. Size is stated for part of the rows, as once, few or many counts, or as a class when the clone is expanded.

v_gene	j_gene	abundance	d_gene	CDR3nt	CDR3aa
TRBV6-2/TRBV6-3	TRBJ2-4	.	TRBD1	TGTGCCAGCAGTTACTCGCCGGGACAGCAGCAAAACATTCAGTACTTC	CASSYSPGQQQNIQYF
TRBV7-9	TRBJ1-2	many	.	TGTGCCAGCAGCTCCTCCCGATTCTATGGCTACACCTTC	CASSSSRFYGYTF
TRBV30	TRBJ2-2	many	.	TGTGCCTGGAGGGACATCAACACCGGGGAGCTGTTTTTT	CAWRDINTGELFF
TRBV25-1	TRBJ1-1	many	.	TGTGCCAGCAGTGAAACCGCAGCGAACACTGAAGCTTTCTTT	CASSETAANTEAFF
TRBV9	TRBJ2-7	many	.	TGTGCCAGCAGCGTCGGGACAACATCCGAGCAGTACTTC	CASSVGTTSEQYF
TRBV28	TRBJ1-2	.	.	TGTGCCAGCAGTTTAGCTGAGCGCTACACCTTC	CASSLAERYTF
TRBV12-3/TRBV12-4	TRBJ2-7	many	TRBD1	TGTGCCAGCATCCCCCCGGGACAGGGACCCTACGAGCAGTACTTC	CASIPPGQGPYEQYF
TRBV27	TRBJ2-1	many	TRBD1	TGTGCCAGCAGTATCAGGGGGTTGTACAATGAGCAGTTCTTC	CASSIRGLYNEQFF
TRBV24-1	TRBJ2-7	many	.	TGTGCCACCCATACAGAGGGGTTGGTGTTCTACGAGCAGTACTTC	CATHTEGLVFYEQYF
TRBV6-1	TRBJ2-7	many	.	TGTGCCAGCAGAGGAATCCGGTACGAGCAGTACTTC	CASRGIRYEQYF
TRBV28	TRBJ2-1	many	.	TGTGCCAGCAGTCCCCTGGGGGGCTCCTACAATGAGCAGTTCTTC	CASSPLGGSYNEQFF
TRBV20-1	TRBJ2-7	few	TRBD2	TGCAGTGCTAGAGATAGCGGGTCCGCAACGGGTGAGCAGTACTTC	CSARDSGSATGEQYF
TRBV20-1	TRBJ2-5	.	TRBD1	TGCAGTGCTACGTGGACAGGGGGCAGAGAGACCCAGTACTTC	CSATWTGGRETQYF
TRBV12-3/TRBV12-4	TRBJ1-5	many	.	TGTGCCAGCAGCCACCCGTCCCAGGGACGTCAGCCCCAGCATTTT	CASSHPSQGRQPQHF
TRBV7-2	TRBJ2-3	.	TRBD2	TGTGCCAGCAGCTTATTTTGGACTAGCCCAGATACGCAGTATTTT	CASSLFWTSPDTQYF
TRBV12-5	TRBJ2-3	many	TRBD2	TGTGCTAGTGCCCACCCGGGACTAGAAGGCCTAGAATCTTACGCGCAGTATTTT	CASAHPGLEGLESYAQYF
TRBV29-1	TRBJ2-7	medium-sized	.	TGCAGCGTAGTACATGTGAGGGGCCCCTACGAGCAGTACTTC	CSVVHVRGPYEQYF
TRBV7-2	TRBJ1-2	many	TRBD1	TGTGCCAGCAGCTTCCACGACAGGGCGTCTCGAAACTATGGCTACACCTTC	CASSFHDRASRNYGYTF
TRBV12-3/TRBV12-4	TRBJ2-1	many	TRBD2	TGTGCCAGCAGTTCTCTAGCGGCGACCTACAATGAGCAGTTCTTC	CASSSLAATYNEQFF
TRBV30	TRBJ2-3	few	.	TGTGCCTGGAGCCCCGGGGAGAACACAGATACGCAGTATTTT	CAWSPGENTDTQYF
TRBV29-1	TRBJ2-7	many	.	TGCAGCGTTGGGACTACGACCTACGAGCAGTACTTC	CSVGTTTYEQYF
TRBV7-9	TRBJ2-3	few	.	TGTGCCAGCAGCTCCCCGGGACGGACAGATACGCAGTATTTT	CASSSPGRTDTQYF
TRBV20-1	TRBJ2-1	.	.	TGCAGTGCTGGATCCTCGGACAGTAAATACAATGAGCAGTTCTTC	CSAGSSDSKYNEQFF
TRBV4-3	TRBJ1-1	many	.	TGCGCCAGCAGCCAAGATAGGGGGGTGGGAGCTGAAGCTTTCTTT	CASSQDRGVGAEAFF
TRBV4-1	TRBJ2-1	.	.	TGCGCCAGCAGCCATGAACTTAACCCTAACTCCTACAATGAGCAGTTCTTC	CASSHELNPNSYNEQFF
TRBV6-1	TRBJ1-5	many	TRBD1	TGTGCCAGCAGCGCCGGGACAGGGCATCAGCCCCAGCATTTT	CASSAGTGHQPQHF
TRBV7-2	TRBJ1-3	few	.	TGTGCCAGCAGCTTACGTGCCCAAGTTAACTCTGGAAACACCATATATTTT	CASSLRAQVNSGNTIYF
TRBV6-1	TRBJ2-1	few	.	TGTGCCAGCAGTCGGCCGCTCTACAATGAGCAGTTCTTC	CASSRPLYNEQFF
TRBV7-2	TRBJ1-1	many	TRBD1	TGTGCCAGCAGCTTTAGGACAGGTAGCACTGAAGCTTTCTTT	CASSFRTGSTEAFF
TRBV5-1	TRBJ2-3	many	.	TGCGCCAGCAGCTTGAGCAGGGGCACAGATACGCAGTATTTT	CASSLSRGTDTQYF
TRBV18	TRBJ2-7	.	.	TGTGCCAGCTCACTTTGGCGGATGGGGACGGGCTACGAGCAGTACTTC	CASSLWRMGTGYEQYF
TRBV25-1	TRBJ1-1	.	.	TGTGCCAGCAGTGACGGGGCCCGGGCTGAAGCTTTCTTT	CASSDGARAEAFF
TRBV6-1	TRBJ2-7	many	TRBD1	TGTGCCAGCACCGTCGGGACAGGTTCACTCTACGAGCAGTACTTC	CASTVGTGSLYEQYF
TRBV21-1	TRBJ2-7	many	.	TGTGCCAGCAGAAGGACAGGGTGCTCCTACGAGCAGTACTTC	CASRRTGCSYEQYF
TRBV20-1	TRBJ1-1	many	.	TGCAGTGCTTCAAGAAGGTTGAACACTGAAGCTTTCTTT	CSASRRLNTEAFF
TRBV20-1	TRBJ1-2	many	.	TGCAGTGCTGAGGGTGGAGGTAACTATGGCTACACCTTC	CSAEGGGNYGYTF
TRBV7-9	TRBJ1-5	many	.	TGTGCCAGCAGCACCGACGGGAGTCAGCCCCAGCATTTT	CASSTDGSQPQHF
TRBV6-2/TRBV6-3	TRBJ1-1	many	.	TGTGCCAGCAGCCCCAGGGTGGAGAACACTGAAGCTTTCTTT	CASSPRVENTEAFF
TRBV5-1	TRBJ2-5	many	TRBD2	TGCGCCAGCAGCGTGGGAGCTAGCGGGGGGGGCCAAGAGACCCAGTACTTC	CASSVGASGGGQETQYF
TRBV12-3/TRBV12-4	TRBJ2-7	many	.	TGTGCCAGCAGCCTTGCCGTTGGGACCCTACGGCCCTACGAGCAGTACTTC	CASSLAVGTLRPYEQYF
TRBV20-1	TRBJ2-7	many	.	TGCAGTGCTGCGAGGGAGGTGTCCTCCTACGAGCAGTACTTC	CSAAREVSSYEQYF
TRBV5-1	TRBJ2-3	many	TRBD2	TGCGCCAGCAGCTACGCGGGAGTTGGCACAGATACGCAGTATTTT	CASSYAGVGTDTQYF
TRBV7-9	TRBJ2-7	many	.	TGTGCCAGCAGCCTCGGGACGGGGAACTACGAGCAGTACTTC	CASSLGTGNYEQYF
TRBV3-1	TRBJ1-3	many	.	TGTGCCAGCAGCCCCACAGGTAGAACCTCTGGAAACACCATATATTTT	CASSPTGRTSGNTIYF
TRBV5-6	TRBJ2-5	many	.	TGTGCCAGCAGCAACTGGGTGGACCCCACCGAAGAGACCCAGTACTTC	CASSNWVDPTEETQYF
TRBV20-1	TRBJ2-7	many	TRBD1	TGCAGTGCTTCGAGAGGGGGCAAGTCCTACGAGCAGTACTTC	CSASRGGKSYEQYF
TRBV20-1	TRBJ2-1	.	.	TGCAGTGCTAGAGATCGACTTCTATACAATGAGCAGTTCTTC	CSARDRLLYNEQFF
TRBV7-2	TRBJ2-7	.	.	TGTGCCAGCAGCAGCCGGCCAGGCCTCGAGCAGTACTTC	CASSSRPGLEQYF